One sample yielded the 12 T cell receptor beta chains listed below, sequenced in a study of T cell changes during pregnancy in multiple sclerosis (dated by TCRdb to the late 2010s). The receptor library was made with the immunoSEQ multiplex PCR assay. TCRdb retrieved this table from immuneACCESS and kept in-frame rearrangements only. Not all clones are present; in checked studies, unresolved V genes account for under half, and no reason is known for the remainder. Present in this sample are around 100,000 clones, almost 95% of which were seen just once. The leading ten clones occupy around 0.96% of the sample. Source: peripheral blood, taken before pregnancy. The receptors stem from a female donor with multiple sclerosis, enrolled in a pregnancy study.

This chain links TRBV7-8 with TRBJ1-5, with a tentative D call TRBD1 (5 bases). CDR3 length: 16 amino acids. V was shortened by 5 bases and J by 2 bases, with 16 bases between the two germline ends. CDR1 and CDR2 (germline): SGHVS, FQNEAQ. CDR3 region: CASSHPAGGGNQPQHF. CDR3 nucleotides: TGTGCCAGCAGCCACCCGGCCGGGGGAGGCAATCAGCCCCAGCATTTT.

This clone appeared a single time. The chain uses TRBV5-4 and TRBJ2-7; 9 nucleotides match TRBD1. V was clipped by 3 bases and J by 5 bases; unmatched bases: 6. The CDR3 runs 14 residues. The germline V gene encodes CDR1 SGHNT and CDR2 YYREEE (reference sequence). The DNA of the CDR3 is TGTGCCAGCAGCTCTCCGGGACAGGGAAACGAGCAGTACTTC. Translation: CASSSPGQGNEQYF.

The chain joins TRBV19 to TRBJ2-1; D may be TRBD2 (6 bases). V gave up 5 bases and J gave up 0 bases, with 14 bases separating them. From germline, CDR1 is LNHDA and CDR2 SQIVND (reference sequence). The CDR3 runs 16 residues. CDR3 coding DNA: TGTGCCAGTAGTTCATCCGGGACTGGCTCCTACAATGAGCAGTTCTTC. Protein: CASSSSGTGSYNEQFF.

The rearrangement links TRBV19 to TRBJ2-7; 9 positions match TRBD1. Germline V gene lookup returns CDR1 LNHDA and CDR2 SQIVND (reference sequence). Germline trimming cut 3 bases from V and 3 bases from J; bases unmatched to any gene: 6. This CDR3 comprises 15 residues. CDR3 amino acids: CASSMGTGWVYEQYF. The CDR3 coding sequence is TGTGCCAGTAGTATGGGGACAGGGTGGGTCTACGAGCAGTACTTC. The full variable domain, rest sourced from reference TRBV19 and TRBJ2-7, is DGGITQSPKYLFRKEGQNVTLSCEQNLNHDAMYWYRQDPGQGLRLIYYSQIVNDFQKGDIAEGYSVSREKKESFPLTVTSAQKNPTAFYLCASSMGTGWVYEQYFGPGTRLTVT.

Details on this clone: Other DNA variants within this sample encode the same CDR3. J is TRBJ1-1 and V is TRBV5-1; maybe TRBD1 (5 bases). The CDR3 contains 13 residues. Germline CDR1 SGHRS, CDR2 YFSETQ. V shed 5 bases and J shed 1 base, with 9 bases lying between them. The CDR3 nucleotides read TGCGCCAGCAGGGGGCAGCCGAACACTGAAGCTTTCTTT. It specifies CASRGQPNTEAFF. The full variable domain, completed using reference TRBV5-1 and TRBJ1-1, is KAGVTQTPRYLIKTRGQQVTLSCSPISGHRSVSWYQQTPGQGLQFLFEYFSETQRNKGNFPGRFSGRQFSNSRSEMNVSTLELGDSALYLCASRGQPNTEAFFGQGTRLTVV.

The chain carries TRBV14 and TRBJ1-1, with D possibly matching TRBD1 (6 bases). V lost 7 bases, J lost 1 base, and 19 bases lay in between. CDR3 length equals 16 residues. Germline V CDR1 and CDR2: SGHDN, FVKESK. DNA for the CDR3: TGTGCCAGCATGGGGAACGGACAGCGGACGAACACTGAAGCTTTCTTT. Protein sequence: CASMGNGQRTNTEAFF.

This chain joins TRBV18 and TRBJ1-4; 10 bases agree with TRBD1. Trimming at V came to 5 bases and at J to 7 bases, leaving 7 bases not matched to a gene. In germline, CDR1 is KGHSH, CDR2 LQKENI. The CDR3 length is 15 residues. The CDR3 sequence: CASSSGQGGGEKLFF. The CDR3 region has the DNA TGTGCCAGCTCATCCGGACAGGGGGGTGGTGAAAAACTGTTTTTT.

V and J are TRBV30 and TRBJ2-3, with TRBD1 matching over 12 bases. V dropped 5 bases and J dropped 3; count of bases not matched to a gene: 6. CDR3 length: 15 residues. Germline V gene data show CDR1 as GTSNPN and CDR2 as SVGIG (reference sequence). The DNA for the CDR3 is TGTGCCTGGGGGGGACAGGGGGCTCAAACAGATACGCAGTATTTT. Its translation is CAWGGQGAQTDTQYF.

The J gene is TRBJ2-7, the V gene TRBV19; 9 positions match TRBD1. The CDR3 covers 14 residues. Trimming cost V 7 bases and J 4 bases; bases outside gene matches: 8. The germline gives CDR1 LNHDA, CDR2 SQIVND (reference sequence). The CDR3 protein is CASTTGTGIYEQYF. CDR3 sequence (DNA): TGTGCCAGTACTACCGGGACAGGGATTTACGAGCAGTACTTC. The full variable domain, its missing parts supplied by reference TRBV19 and TRBJ2-7, is DGGITQSPKYLFRKEGQNVTLSCEQNLNHDAMYWYRQDPGQGLRLIYYSQIVNDFQKGDIAEGYSVSREKKESFPLTVTSAQKNPTAFYLCASTTGTGIYEQYFGPGTRLTVT.

This CDR3 reads CASSVSGSRTDTQYF. As DNA, the CDR3 is TGTGCCAGCAGTGTTAGCGGGAGTCGTACAGATACGCAGTATTTT. The chain recombines TRBV9 with TRBJ2-3; 9 nucleotides match TRBD2. The V gene's germline CDR1 is SGDLS and CDR2 YYNGEE. Germline trimming cut 5 bases from V and 3 bases from J; bases unmatched to any gene: 7. The CDR3 spans 15 residues. The whole variable domain, filled in from reference TRBV9 and TRBJ2-3, reads DSGVTQTPKHLITATGQRVTLRCSPRSGDLSVYWYQQSLDQGLQFLIQYYNGEERAKGNILERFSAQQFPDLHSELNLSSLELGDSALYFCASSVSGSRTDTQYFGPGTRLTVL.

V and J are TRBV5-4 and TRBJ2-7; D might be TRBD1 (5 bases). Trimming cost V 3 bases and J 5 bases, with 15 bases left between them. The V gene's germline CDR1 is SGHNT and CDR2 YYREEE (reference sequence). The CDR3 loop spans 14 amino acids. The CDR3 nucleotides are TGTGCCAGCAGCTCAGGGCCCCCACGGGACGAGCAGTACTTC. It yields the protein CASSSGPPRDEQYF. Variable domain in full (rest from reference TRBV5-4 and TRBJ2-7): ETGVTQSPTHLIKTRGQQVTLRCSSQSGHNTVSWYQQALGQGPQFIFQYYREEENGRGNFPPRFSGLQFPNYSSELNVNALELDDSALYLCASSSGPPRDEQYFGPGTRLTVT.

This chain uses TRBV28 with TRBJ2-7; 10 nucleotides match TRBD2. J was trimmed by 4 bases and V by 10 bases; bases with no gene match: 10. The CDR3 runs to 14 residues. The germline V gene encodes CDR1 MDHEN and CDR2 SYDVKM. CDR3 sequence: CAIGASGGLYEQYF. In nucleotides, the CDR3 is TGTGCCATCGGGGCTAGCGGGGGATTATACGAGCAGTACTTC.